This T cell receptor (beta chain) was captured by sequencing in a study of blood T cell repertoires in COVID-19. About the research overall: Material from acute and convalescent COVID-19 was sourced from the United States, Italy and Spain.

The method was immunoSEQ multiplex PCR; TCRdb's version includes in-frame clones alone and lacks a portion of them. This sample has about 250,000 clones, with 89% found just once. Germline V lookup: CDR1 LNHDA, CDR2 SQIVND (reference sequence). Trimming pared 5 bases from V and 8 bases from J, leaving 25 bases between. The CDR3 extends over 17 amino acids. This clone appeared once. The clonotype comes from a woman in her thirties or forties who had recovered from COVID-19. The genes are TRBV19 and TRBJ2-1; maybe TRBD2 (7 bases). What was sequenced was peripheral blood. CDR3 DNA: TGTGCCAGTAGTGGTGCCCTAGGCTGGAGGGAGGGGGATGAGCAGTTCTTC. Protein product: CASSGALGWREGDEQFF.